This passage covers 22 T cell receptor beta chains from one sample sequenced in a study of T-cell reconstitution after alpha-beta-depleted transplantation in children. Unique molecular identifiers were incorporated into the prepared TCRbeta library. TCRdb reanalysed the PCR reads using MiXCR and keeps one entry per CDR3 protein. The sample shows 180,000 or so distinct CDR3 sequences, roughly 6% of them seen only once. This specimen was PBMCs, taken before TCRalphabeta/CD19-depleted stem cell transplant. The receptors derive from a girl in the first two years of life with combined immunodeficiency, due to receive a stem cell transplant.

This clonotype appeared many times. The chain couples TRBV29-1 to TRBJ2-7; D is unclear. V lost 2 bases to trimming and J lost 1 base, with 6 bases between them. Per germline, CDR1 SQVTM and CDR2 ANQGSEA. The CDR3 length is 12 residues. Written as DNA, the CDR3 is TGCAGCGTTGAAAAAGGATCCTACGAGCAGTACTTC. The encoded protein is CSVEKGSYEQYF.

This clonotype was observed a few times. The gene calls are TRBV7-2 and TRBJ2-4, with TRBD2 matching 11 bases. CDR1 SGHTA and CDR2 FQGNSA come from the germline V gene. CDR3 size: 16 residues. J was trimmed by 4 bases and V by 7 bases; bases with no gene match: 9. The CDR3 coding sequence is TGTGCCAGCACCCGGATGACTAGCGGGATTAAAAACATTCAGTACTTC. This encodes CASTRMTSGIKNIQYF.

This clonotype was observed at least ten times. The chain joins TRBV5-1 to TRBJ1-1; D is unclear. Trimming took 0 bases from V and 1 from J, leaving 7 bases between them. The CDR3 runs 14 residues. Germline CDR1 is SGHRS and CDR2 is YFSETQ. The CDR3 region has the DNA TGCGCCAGCAGCTTGGTCCGGACGAACACTGAAGCTTTCTTT. Translated, it gives CASSLVRTNTEAFF.

There are many counts of this clonotype. The chain combines TRBV15 with TRBJ1-3; perhaps TRBD1 as D (5 bases). CDR1 and CDR2 from the germline V gene are LNHNV and YYDKDF (reference sequence). Trimming removed 0 bases from V and 0 bases from J, with 9 bases in between. This CDR3 region has 16 residues. The CDR3 DNA reads as TGTGCCACCAGCAGAGACAGGGTTGCCTCTGGAAACACCATATATTTT. Its translation is CATSRDRVASGNTIYF.

There are many counts of this clonotype. CDR3: CSARGFSRSGRTSYEQYF. As DNA, the CDR3 is TGCAGTGCCAGGGGTTTCAGTCGTAGCGGGAGAACTTCCTACGAGCAGTACTTC. This sequence joins TRBV20-1 and TRBJ2-7; 9 bases line up with TRBD2. Germline assignment: CDR1 DFQATT and CDR2 SNEGSKA (reference sequence). This CDR3 has 18 residues. With 6 bases clipped from V and 1 base from J, the junction kept 19 bases outside the gene matches.

This clonotype was found many times. The J gene is TRBJ2-2, the V gene TRBV7-2; TRBD1 agrees at 8 bases. The J segment lost 4 bases and the V segment lost 5 bases, leaving 6 bases of the junction unmatched. CDR1 and CDR2 from the germline V gene are SGHTA and FQGNSA. The CDR3 extends over 15 amino acids. The chain's CDR3 is CASSQTTGGTGELFF. CDR3 nucleotides: TGTGCCAGCAGCCAAACTACAGGGGGCACCGGGGAGCTGTTTTTT.

This clonotype was seen at least ten times. The chain has TRBV28 and TRBJ2-1; 9 bases match TRBD2. Germline values: CDR1 MDHEN, CDR2 SYDVKM. This CDR3 region has 13 residues. The J segment lost 9 bases and the V segment lost 8 bases, leaving 8 bases of the junction unmatched. The CDR3 nucleotides read TGTGCCAGCGTAGCGGGAGAATGGGGTGAGCAGTTCTTC. Its translation: CASVAGEWGEQFF. The complete variable domain, with remaining parts taken from reference TRBV28 and TRBJ2-1, reads DVKVTQSSRYLVKRTGEKVFLECVQDMDHENMFWYRQDPGLGLRLIYFSYDVKMKEKGDIPEGYSVSREKKERFSLILESASTNQTSMYLCASVAGEWGEQFFGPGTRLTVL.

This clonotype was seen at least ten times. The gene calls are TRBV7-2 and TRBJ2-1; D remains unclear. Trimming took 3 bases from V and 6 from J, leaving 12 bases between them. This CDR3 is 14 amino acids long. Germline values: CDR1 SGHTA, CDR2 FQGNSA. This CDR3 reads CASSFGFPFNEQFF. The CDR3 DNA sequence: TGTGCCAGCAGCTTTGGGTTTCCCTTCAATGAGCAGTTCTTC. The full variable domain, in which reference TRBV7-2 and TRBJ2-1 provide the parts outside the CDR3, is GAGVSQSPSNKVTEKGKDVELRCDPISGHTALYWYRQSLGQGLEFLIYFQGNSAPDKSGLPSDRFSAERTGGSVSTLTIQRTQQEDSAVYLCASSFGFPFNEQFFGPGTRLTVL.

This clonotype has a count of ten or more. The chain recombines TRBV7-6 with TRBJ2-3, with D perhaps matching TRBD1 (6 bases). The germline V gene has CDR1 SGHVS and CDR2 FNYEAQ. There are 19 residues in the CDR3. Trimming cost V 0 bases and J 6 bases, with 25 bases left between them. The CDR3 sequence is CASSLALNPTGDHIDTQYF. The CDR3 DNA follows: TGTGCCAGCAGCTTAGCGTTGAATCCGACAGGCGACCACATCGATACGCAGTATTTT.

This clonotype was seen at least ten times. This sequence joins TRBV2 and TRBJ2-3; possibly TRBD2 for D (6 bases). CDR1 SNHLY and CDR2 FYNNEI come from the germline V gene. This CDR3 is 16 amino acids long. V was shortened by 5 bases and J by 0 bases, with 15 bases between the two germline ends. CDR3 DNA sequence: TGTGCCAGCAGTAGGGACTTTTTTCCTAGCACAGATACGCAGTATTTT. Translation: CASSRDFFPSTDTQYF.

This clonotype was counted many times. J is TRBJ2-7 and V is TRBV9; unclear D gene. V was trimmed by 3 bases and J by 7 bases, leaving 14 bases between them. Germline lookup yields CDR1 SGDLS and CDR2 YYNGEE. The CDR3 is 13 amino acids. The CDR3 loop reads CASSAPTTWEQYF. The CDR3 DNA reads as TGTGCCAGCAGCGCGCCAACCACTTGGGAGCAGTACTTC.

This clonotype was detected many times. The chain recombines TRBV4-3 with TRBJ1-1, with D possibly TRBD1 on 5 matching bases. The germline V gene has CDR1 LGHNA and CDR2 YSLEER. V lost 3 bases and J 4 bases, leaving 18 bases between the germline ends. This CDR3 has 16 residues. CDR3 in DNA: TGCGCCAGCAGCCAGGGACGGAAAACTTTACTCACTGAAGCTTTCTTT. This codes for CASSQGRKTLLTEAFF.

This clonotype was recorded at least ten times. This rearrangement joins TRBV13 to TRBJ2-7; a weak D match, TRBD1 (6 bases). V lost 5 bases and J lost 3, with 17 bases in between. Germline V lookup: CDR1 PRHDT, CDR2 FYEKMQ (reference sequence). The CDR3 has 15 amino acids. The CDR3 region is CASSKFTGPLYEQYF. CDR3 nucleotides: TGTGCCAGCAGCAAATTTACAGGGCCCCTCTACGAGCAGTACTTC.

The CDR3 region is CATSETLAGGHEQFF. Here the CDR3 DNA reads TGTGCCACCAGTGAGACCCTAGCGGGAGGCCATGAGCAGTTCTTC. The rearrangement links TRBV24-1 to TRBJ2-1, with 11 bases that match TRBD2. The CDR3 runs to 15 residues. V dropped 4 bases and J dropped 8; count of bases not matched to a gene: 6. Per germline, CDR1 KGHDR and CDR2 SFDVKD.

The sample holds many counts of this clonotype. This rearrangement joins TRBV15 to TRBJ2-3, with 8 bases that match TRBD2. V lost 3 bases, J lost 0 bases, and 11 bases stayed unmatched. Germline V gene sequence: CDR1 LNHNV, CDR2 YYDKDF (reference sequence). CDR3 length: 18 residues. In DNA form, the CDR3 reads TGTGCCACCAGCAGTCTAGAAATAGCGGGGACTAGCACAGATACGCAGTATTTT. This encodes CATSSLEIAGTSTDTQYF.

This clonotype was observed at least ten times. This rearrangement joins TRBV7-2 to TRBJ2-3; TRBD1 might be the D (5 bases). The CDR3 is 18 amino acids. Germline lookup yields CDR1 SGHTA and CDR2 FQGNSA. Trimming stripped 2 bases from V and 2 bases from J, with 20 bases between. The CDR3 DNA reads TGTGCCAGCAGCTTATGGTCTCAGGGAACGATTCCCACAGATACGCAGTATTTT. It encodes CASSLWSQGTIPTDTQYF.

This clonotype was seen at least ten times. The chain links TRBV28 to TRBJ2-5, with 7 bases matching TRBD1. V dropped 9 bases and J dropped 3; count of bases not matched to a gene: 4. Per germline, CDR1 MDHEN and CDR2 SYDVKM. This CDR3 has 12 residues. The CDR3 loop is CASGQAEETQYF. CDR3 in DNA: TGTGCCAGTGGACAGGCAGAAGAGACCCAGTACTTC.

This clonotype was observed a few times. The gene calls are TRBV3-1 and TRBJ2-1; 8 bases are a match to TRBD2. J lost 7 bases, V lost 3 bases, and 14 bases had no gene match. The germline V gene has CDR1 LGHDT and CDR2 YNNKEL (reference sequence). This CDR3 comprises 17 residues. In nucleotides, the CDR3 is TGTGCCAGCAGCCAGGGGGCAGGGCGGGGGGCCTTAAATGAGCAGTTCTTC. Protein: CASSQGAGRGALNEQFF.

This clonotype was seen many times. J is TRBJ2-3 and V is TRBV10-3; 8 nucleotides line up with TRBD2. Germline CDR1 and CDR2: ENHRY and SYGVKD. With 0 bases clipped from V and 3 bases from J, the junction kept 5 bases outside the gene matches. There are 16 residues in the CDR3. In DNA form, the CDR3 reads TGTGCCATCAGTGAGTCTAAAGCGGGAGAAACAGATACGCAGTATTTT. Translated: CAISESKAGETDTQYF.

The V gene is TRBV12-3 or TRBV12-4, the J gene TRBJ2-7; D possibly corresponds to TRBD2 (5 bases). The CDR3 spans 11 residues. Trimming took 6 bases from V and 7 from J, leaving 10 bases between them. DNA for the CDR3: TGTGCCAGCAGGGCTTCGGGGGAGCAGTACTTC. It codes for CASRASGEQYF.

This clonotype was seen ten or more times. The J gene is TRBJ2-7, the V gene TRBV25-1; no clear D. Germline lookup yields CDR1 MGHDK and CDR2 SYGVNS. This CDR3 region has 12 residues. Trimming shortened V by 3 bases and J by 5 bases, and 8 bases separated the two germline ends. This chain's CDR3 is CASSDHRDEQYF. Written as DNA, the CDR3 is TGTGCCAGCAGTGATCACCGGGACGAGCAGTACTTC.

This clonotype has ten or more counts. This chain uses TRBV4-1 with TRBJ2-1, with D perhaps TRBD2 (6 bases). V dropped 0 bases and J dropped 4 bases, with 10 bases sitting between them. The germline V gene encodes CDR1 MGHRA and CDR2 YSYEKL. The CDR3 loop spans 15 amino acids. The CDR3 DNA sequence: TGCGCCAGCAGCCAAGACGTGGAGGGTTACAATGAGCAGTTCTTC. Its protein is CASSQDVEGYNEQFF.